Listed below are T cell receptor beta chains from one sample, sequenced in a study of T cell repertoires in cytomegalovirus infection. Their antigens are not known. TCRdb re-called the reads with MiXCR, one entry per CDR3 protein. This sample yields 650,000 to 900,000 distinct CDR3 sequences, of which 25% to 30% are seen a single time; about 12% belongs to the top ten. Sample: cultured CD8+ T cells from PBMCs, taken from culture after CMV antigen stimulation. All receptors come from a human donor in good health (CMV status not recorded). Some clones in this sample may be carry-over from other donors' samples. Both conserved end residues are part of each CDR3. The D gene is left open where the match is weak. Clone size, where shown, is once, few, many, or a class for clones that have expanded.

>-|TRBJ1-2|few|TRBV28
CASSFPDGYTF
TGTGCCAGCAGTTTTCCAGACGGCTACACCTTC
>-|TRBJ2-3|-|TRBV2
CASSGGDHTDTQYF
TGTGCCAGCAGTGGGGGAGACCACACAGATACGCAGTATTTT
>TRBD1|TRBJ2-5|-|TRBV6-2/TRBV6-3
CASLRDRDQETQYF
TGTGCCTCCCTCCGGGACAGGGACCAAGAGACCCAGTACTTC
>-|TRBJ2-7|few|TRBV6-1
CAIRNTVDSYEQYF
TGTGCCATCAGGAACACGGTCGACTCCTACGAGCAGTACTTC
>-|TRBJ2-1|many|TRBV6-1
CASSRARNNEQFF
TGTGCCAGCAGTCGCGCCCGCAACAATGAGCAGTTCTTC
>-|TRBJ2-2|few|TRBV12-3/TRBV12-4
CASSLPDREGVDPGELFF
TGTGCCAGCAGTTTACCCGACAGGGAGGGCGTGGACCCCGGGGAGCTGTTTTTT
>-|TRBJ2-2|once|TRBV27
CASSGQPNTGELFF
TGTGCCAGCAGTGGCCAACCGAACACCGGGGAGCTGTTTTTT
>TRBD1|TRBJ2-5|many|TRBV7-6
CASSFPPGQGSQTQYF
TGTGCCAGCAGCTTCCCCCCGGGACAGGGAAGCCAGACCCAGTACTTC
>-|TRBJ2-2|-|TRBV7-3
CASSLYDGTGELFF
TGTGCCAGCAGCTTATATGACGGGACCGGGGAGCTGTTTTTT
>-|TRBJ1-1|-|TRBV5-5
CTSSLEGMDDTEAFF
TGTACCAGCAGCTTGGAGGGGATGGACGACACTGAAGCTTTCTTT
>-|TRBJ2-5|-|TRBV27
CASSLSLTAQETQYF
TGTGCCAGCAGTTTATCGTTGACAGCCCAAGAGACCCAGTACTTC
>-|TRBJ1-3|few|TRBV6-1
CASSELERKWSGDLSGNTIYF
TGTGCCAGCAGTGAATTGGAGAGGAAGTGGAGCGGGGATCTATCTGGAAACACCATATATTTT
>-|TRBJ1-5|few|TRBV28
CASSLRAAVPQPQHF
TGTGCCAGCAGTTTACGGGCGGCGGTACCTCAGCCCCAGCATTTT
>TRBD1|TRBJ2-1|many|TRBV11-2
CASSSPGQGLFEQFF
TGTGCCAGCAGCTCTCCGGGACAGGGGTTGTTTGAGCAGTTCTTC
>TRBD1|TRBJ1-4|-|TRBV4-1
CASSQPGQGAILLGEKLFF
TGCGCCAGCAGCCAACCGGGACAGGGGGCGATTCTGTTGGGGGAAAAACTGTTTTTT
>-|TRBJ2-4|-|TRBV27
CASSLSSLHIQYF
TGTGCCAGCAGTTTGAGTAGCTTACACATTCAGTACTTC
>-|TRBJ2-1|-|TRBV7-9
CASSPSLPEQFF
TGTGCCAGCAGCCCTTCGCTGCCCGAGCAGTTCTTC
>-|TRBJ1-5|few|TRBV7-9
CASSLGDSGRQPQHF
TGTGCCAGCAGCTTAGGTGACAGCGGACGTCAGCCCCAGCATTTT
>-|TRBJ1-2|-|TRBV4-2
CASSQGDGDYYGYTF
TGTGCCAGCAGCCAAGGGGACGGGGATTACTATGGCTACACCTTC
>-|TRBJ2-5|-|TRBV29-1
CSVEDWGALVETQYF
TGCAGCGTTGAAGACTGGGGGGCATTGGTGGAGACCCAGTACTTC
>TRBD1|TRBJ1-2|-|TRBV7-4
CASSTRDRHLTNYGYTF
TGTGCCAGCAGCACCCGGGACAGGCACCTTACTAACTATGGCTACACCTTC
>-|TRBJ1-2|many|TRBV7-9
CASSWAGVSPPYGYTF
TGTGCCAGCAGCTGGGCAGGGGTATCACCCCCCTATGGCTACACCTTC
>-|TRBJ2-2|-|TRBV5-5
CASSLAEGRLTGELFF
TGTGCCAGCAGCTTGGCCGAGGGGCGCTTGACCGGGGAGCTGTTTTTT
>-|TRBJ2-1|-|TRBV7-9
CASSSTDMEQFF
TGTGCCAGCAGCTCGACCGATATGGAGCAGTTCTTC
>TRBD1|TRBJ1-5|many|TRBV7-8
CASLGTGGEVSNQPQHF
TGTGCCAGCCTCGGGACAGGGGGCGAAGTTAGCAATCAGCCCCAGCATTTT
>-|TRBJ1-5|few|TRBV7-9
CASSLSFDQPQHF
TGTGCCAGCAGCTTATCATTCGATCAGCCCCAGCATTTT
>-|TRBJ2-7|-|TRBV14
CASSQRRTYEQYF
TGTGCCAGCAGCCAAAGGCGTACCTACGAGCAGTACTTC
>-|TRBJ1-5|-|TRBV20-1
CRDSPRQPQHF
TGCAGGGATAGTCCACGGCAGCCCCAGCATTTT
>TRBD2|TRBJ2-3|-|TRBV12-3/TRBV12-4
CASSLGTSLRSTDTQYF
TGTGCCAGCAGTTTGGGGACTAGCCTTCGCAGTACAGATACGCAGTATTTT
>-|TRBJ2-6|many|TRBV4-2
CASSPSESGANVLTF
TGTGCCAGCAGCCCCAGCGAGTCTGGGGCCAACGTCCTGACTTTC
>TRBD1|TRBJ1-2|few|TRBV12-3/TRBV12-4
CASRGQGGPGYTF
TGTGCCAGCAGGGGACAGGGTGGACCTGGCTACACCTTC
>-|TRBJ2-6|-|TRBV24-1
CATSDLASSGANVLTF
TGTGCCACCAGTGATTTGGCTAGCTCTGGGGCCAACGTCCTGACTTTC